The subject of this entry is one T cell receptor (beta chain). These data are taken from a study of OX40 agonist ivuxolimab in advanced cancers. Study-level information: Prior therapy, whether anti-PD-1, anti-PD-L1 or anti-CTLA-4, was allowed, and roughly 44% had some.

CDR1 SGHNT and CDR2 YENEEA come from the germline V gene. V was trimmed by 5 bases and J by 2 bases, leaving 12 bases between them. This CDR3 has 14 amino acids. Clones were read by immunoSEQ multiplex PCR, and TCRdb kept only the in-frame ones, dropping some. The table has over 45,000 clones, approximately 80% seen once; the top ten hold about 4.7%. The source of this sequence is an adult with an advanced solid tumor such as melanoma, head and neck, liver or kidney cancer. Sequences were derived from CD4+ or CD8+ T cells sorted from blood, sampled in a trial of the OX40 agonist ivuxolimab. This sequence joins TRBV11-3 and TRBJ1-2, with D unclear. The CDR3 spells CASSPDRFNYGYTF. The CDR3 nucleotides are TGTGCCAGCAGCCCAGACCGATTCAACTATGGCTACACCTTC.